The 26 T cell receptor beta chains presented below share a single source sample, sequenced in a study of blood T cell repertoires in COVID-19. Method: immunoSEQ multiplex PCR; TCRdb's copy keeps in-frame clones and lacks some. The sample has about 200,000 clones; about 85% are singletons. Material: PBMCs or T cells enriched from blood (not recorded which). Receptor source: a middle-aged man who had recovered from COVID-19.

CDR3 in amino acids: CASWGLADEQYF. The CDR3 DNA is TGTGCCAGCTGGGGACTAGCGGACGAGCAGTACTTC. The rearrangement links TRBV6-5 to TRBJ2-7, with 11 bases lining up with TRBD2. The CDR3 spans 12 residues. V dropped 8 bases and J dropped 5; count of bases not matched to a gene: 2. Germline V gene sequence: CDR1 MNHEY, CDR2 SVGAGI.

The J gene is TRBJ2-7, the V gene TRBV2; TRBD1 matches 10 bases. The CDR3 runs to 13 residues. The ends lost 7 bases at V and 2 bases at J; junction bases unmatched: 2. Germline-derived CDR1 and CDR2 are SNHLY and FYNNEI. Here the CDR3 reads CASIGQGAYEQYF. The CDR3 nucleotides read TGTGCCAGCATAGGACAGGGGGCCTACGAGCAGTACTTC. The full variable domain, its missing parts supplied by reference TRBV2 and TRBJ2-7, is EPEVTQTPSHQVTQMGQEVILRCVPISNHLYFYWYRQILGQKVEFLVSFYNNEISEKSEIFDDQFSVERPDGSNFTLKIRSTKLEDSAMYFCASIGQGAYEQYFGPGTRLTVT.

CDR3 DNA: TGCGCCAGCAGTGAGGTAGCGGGAGGGCCCCTCTTCAATGAGCAGTTCTTC. It is translated as CASSEVAGGPLFNEQFF. The rearrangement links TRBV10-1 to TRBJ2-1; 11 positions match TRBD2. The V and J ends lost 2 bases and 6 bases, in that order; junction bases with no gene match: 9. Germline assignment: CDR1 WNHNN and CDR2 SYGVQD (reference sequence). This CDR3 contains 17 residues.

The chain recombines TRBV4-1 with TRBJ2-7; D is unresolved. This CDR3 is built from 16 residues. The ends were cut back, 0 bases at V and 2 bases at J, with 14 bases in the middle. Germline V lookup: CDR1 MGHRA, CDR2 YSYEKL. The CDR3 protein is CASSQDLDEEAYEQYF. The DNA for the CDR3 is TGCGCCAGCAGCCAAGATCTTGACGAGGAAGCCTACGAGCAGTACTTC.

The CDR3 nucleotides are TGTGCCAGCAGTGGGGGCGGTCAGCCCCAGCATTTT. It is translated as CASSGGGQPQHF. The chain combines TRBV12-3 or TRBV12-4 with TRBJ1-5; D may be TRBD1 (6 bases). Trimming stripped 5 bases from V and 6 bases from J, with 8 bases between. The CDR3 consists of 12 residues.

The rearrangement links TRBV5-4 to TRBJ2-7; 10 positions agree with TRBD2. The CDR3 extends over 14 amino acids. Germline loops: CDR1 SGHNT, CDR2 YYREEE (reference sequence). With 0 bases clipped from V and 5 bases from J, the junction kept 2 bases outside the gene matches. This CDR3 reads CASSLASGSNEQYF. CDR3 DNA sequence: TGTGCCAGCAGCTTGGCTAGCGGGAGCAACGAGCAGTACTTC.

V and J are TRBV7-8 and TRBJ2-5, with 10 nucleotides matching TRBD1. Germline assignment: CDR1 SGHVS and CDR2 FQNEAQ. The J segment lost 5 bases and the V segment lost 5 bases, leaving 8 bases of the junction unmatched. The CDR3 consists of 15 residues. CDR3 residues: CASSPDRGPVETQYF. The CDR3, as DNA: TGTGCCAGCAGCCCAGACAGGGGGCCTGTCGAGACCCAGTACTTC. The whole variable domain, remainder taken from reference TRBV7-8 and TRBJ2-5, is GAGVSQSPRYKVAKRGQDVALRCDPISGHVSLFWYQQALGQGPEFLTYFQNEAQLDKSGLPSDRFFAERPEGSVSTLKIQRTQQEDSAVYLCASSPDRGPVETQYFGPGTRLLVL.

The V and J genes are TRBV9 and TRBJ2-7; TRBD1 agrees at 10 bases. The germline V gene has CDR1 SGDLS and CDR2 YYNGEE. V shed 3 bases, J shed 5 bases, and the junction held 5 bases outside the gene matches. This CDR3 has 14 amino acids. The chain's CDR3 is CASSGATGGHEQYF. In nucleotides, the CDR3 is TGTGCCAGCAGCGGGGCGACAGGGGGCCACGAGCAGTACTTC.

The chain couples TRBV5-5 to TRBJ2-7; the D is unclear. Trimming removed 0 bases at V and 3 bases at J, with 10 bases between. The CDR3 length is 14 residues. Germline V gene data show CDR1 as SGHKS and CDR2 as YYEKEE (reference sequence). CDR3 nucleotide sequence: TGTGCCAGCAGCTTGGGTGTAGCCTTCTACGAGCAGTACTTC. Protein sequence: CASSLGVAFYEQYF.

The CDR3, as DNA: TGTGCCACACGAATGGCTCCAAACACCGGGGAGCTGTTTTTT. Its protein product is CATRMAPNTGELFF. The V and J genes are TRBV4-2 and TRBJ2-2, with unresolved D. The CDR3 has 14 residues. CDR1 and CDR2 from the germline V gene are LGHNA and YNFKEQ. Trimming removed 10 bases from V and 2 bases from J, with 14 bases in between.

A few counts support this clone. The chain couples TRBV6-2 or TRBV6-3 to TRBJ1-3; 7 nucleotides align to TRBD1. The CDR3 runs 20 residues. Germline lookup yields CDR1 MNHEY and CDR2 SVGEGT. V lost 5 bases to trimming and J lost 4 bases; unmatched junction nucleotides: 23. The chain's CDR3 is CASSHESRDRLRKYGNTIYF. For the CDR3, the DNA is TGTGCCAGCAGTCACGAGAGCCGGGACAGATTAAGGAAATACGGAAACACCATATATTTT.

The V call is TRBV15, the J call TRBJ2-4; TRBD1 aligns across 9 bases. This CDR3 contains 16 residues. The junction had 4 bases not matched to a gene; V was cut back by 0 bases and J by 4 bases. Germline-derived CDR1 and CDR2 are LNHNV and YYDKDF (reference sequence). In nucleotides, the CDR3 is TGTGCCACCAGCAGAGAGGGGACAGGGAGGAAAAACATTCAGTACTTC. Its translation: CATSREGTGRKNIQYF.

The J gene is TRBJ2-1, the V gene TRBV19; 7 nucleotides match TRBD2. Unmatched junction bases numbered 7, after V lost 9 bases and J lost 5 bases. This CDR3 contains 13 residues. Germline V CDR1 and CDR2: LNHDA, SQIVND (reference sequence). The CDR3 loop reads CASLHGGNNEQFF. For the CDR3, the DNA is TGTGCCAGCCTCCACGGGGGGAACAATGAGCAGTTCTTC. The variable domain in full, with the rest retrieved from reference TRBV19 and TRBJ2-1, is DGGITQSPKYLFRKEGQNVTLSCEQNLNHDAMYWYRQDPGQGLRLIYYSQIVNDFQKGDIAEGYSVSREKKESFPLTVTSAQKNPTAFYLCASLHGGNNEQFFGPGTRLTVL.

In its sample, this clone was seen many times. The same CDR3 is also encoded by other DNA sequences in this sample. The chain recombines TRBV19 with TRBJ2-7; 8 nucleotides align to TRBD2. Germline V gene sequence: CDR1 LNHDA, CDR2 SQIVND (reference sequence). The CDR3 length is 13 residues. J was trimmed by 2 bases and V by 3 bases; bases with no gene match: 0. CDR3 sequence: CASSIGRAYEQYF. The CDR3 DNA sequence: TGTGCCAGTAGTATCGGGAGGGCCTACGAGCAGTACTTC.

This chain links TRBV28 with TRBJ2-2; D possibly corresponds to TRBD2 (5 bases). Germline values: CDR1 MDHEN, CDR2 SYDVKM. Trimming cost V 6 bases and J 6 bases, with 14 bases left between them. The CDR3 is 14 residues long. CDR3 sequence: CASRIAGRAGELFF. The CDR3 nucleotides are TGTGCCAGCAGAATCGCTGGGAGAGCCGGGGAGCTGTTTTTT.

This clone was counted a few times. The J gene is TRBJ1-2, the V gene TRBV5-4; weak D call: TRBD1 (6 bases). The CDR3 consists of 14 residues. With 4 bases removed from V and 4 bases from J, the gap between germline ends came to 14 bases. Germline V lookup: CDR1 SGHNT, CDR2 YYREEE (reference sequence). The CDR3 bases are TGTGCCAGCAGCGCACAAGGGGGGGGCTATGGCTACACCTTC. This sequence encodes CASSAQGGGYGYTF.

The CDR3 spells CASSLAATSGAPDTQYF. CDR3 coding DNA: TGTGCCAGCAGCTTAGCGGCCACTAGCGGGGCACCAGATACGCAGTATTTT. This chain uses TRBV7-6 with TRBJ2-3, with 10 bases aligning to TRBD2. The trim removed 0 bases at V and 4 bases at J, leaving 7 bases unmatched. The CDR3 runs 17 residues. The germline gives CDR1 SGHVS, CDR2 FNYEAQ.

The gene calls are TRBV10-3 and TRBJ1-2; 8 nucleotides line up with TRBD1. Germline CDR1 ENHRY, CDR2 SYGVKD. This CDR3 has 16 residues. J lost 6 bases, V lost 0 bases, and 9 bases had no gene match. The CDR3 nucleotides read TGTGCCATCAGTGAGTCGGCTTTAACAGGGGGGCATGGCTACACCTTC. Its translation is CAISESALTGGHGYTF.

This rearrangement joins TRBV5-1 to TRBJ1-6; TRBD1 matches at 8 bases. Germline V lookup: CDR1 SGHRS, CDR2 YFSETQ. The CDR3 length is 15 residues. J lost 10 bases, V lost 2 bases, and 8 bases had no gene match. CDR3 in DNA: TGCGCCAGCAGCTTTGTTCAGGGGGCAGAGTCACCCCTCCACTTT. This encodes CASSFVQGAESPLHF.

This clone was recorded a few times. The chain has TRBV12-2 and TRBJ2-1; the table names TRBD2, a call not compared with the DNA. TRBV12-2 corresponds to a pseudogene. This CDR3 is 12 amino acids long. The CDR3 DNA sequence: TGTGCAAGTCGTACTAGCGACAATGAGCAGTTCTTC. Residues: CASRTSDNEQFF.

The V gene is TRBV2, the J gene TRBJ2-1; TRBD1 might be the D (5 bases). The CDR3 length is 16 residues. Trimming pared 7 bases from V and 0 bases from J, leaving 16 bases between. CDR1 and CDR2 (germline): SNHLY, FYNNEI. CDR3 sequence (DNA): TGTGCCAGCACCGAAGGGGTGATAAGCTCCTACAATGAGCAGTTCTTC. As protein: CASTEGVISSYNEQFF.

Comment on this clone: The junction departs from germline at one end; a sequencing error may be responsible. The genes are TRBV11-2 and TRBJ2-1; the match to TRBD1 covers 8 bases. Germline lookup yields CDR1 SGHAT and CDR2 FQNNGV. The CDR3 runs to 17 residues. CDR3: CASTLGQGAFSYNEQFF. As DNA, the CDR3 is TGTGCCAGCACCTTAGGACAGGGCGCATTCTCCTACAATGAGCAGTTCTTC.

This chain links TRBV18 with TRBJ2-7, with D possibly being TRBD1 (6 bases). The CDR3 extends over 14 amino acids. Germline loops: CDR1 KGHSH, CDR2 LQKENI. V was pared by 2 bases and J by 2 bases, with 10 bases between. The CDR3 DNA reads TGTGCCAGCTCACCAGGACAGAGCACCTACGAGCAGTACTTC. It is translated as CASSPGQSTYEQYF.

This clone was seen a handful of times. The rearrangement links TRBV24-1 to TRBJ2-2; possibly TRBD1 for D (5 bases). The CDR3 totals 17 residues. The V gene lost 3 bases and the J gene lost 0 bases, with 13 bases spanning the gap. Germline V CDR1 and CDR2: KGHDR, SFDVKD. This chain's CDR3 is CATSDPQGGPNTGELFF. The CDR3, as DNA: TGTGCCACCAGTGATCCCCAGGGCGGCCCGAACACCGGGGAGCTGTTTTTT.

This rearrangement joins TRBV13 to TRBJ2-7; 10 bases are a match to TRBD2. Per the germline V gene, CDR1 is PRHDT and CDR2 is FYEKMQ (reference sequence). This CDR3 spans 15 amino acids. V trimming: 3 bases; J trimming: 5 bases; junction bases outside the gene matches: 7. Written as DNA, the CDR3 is TGTGCCAGCAGCTTCGGCCTAGCGGGAGCCCACGAGCAGTACTTC. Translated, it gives CASSFGLAGAHEQYF.

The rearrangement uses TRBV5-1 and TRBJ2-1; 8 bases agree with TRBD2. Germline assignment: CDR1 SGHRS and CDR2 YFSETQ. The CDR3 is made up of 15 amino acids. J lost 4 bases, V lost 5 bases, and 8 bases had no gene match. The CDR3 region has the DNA TGCGCCAGCAGAACCGGGACTAGTCGTTACAATGAGCAGTTCTTC. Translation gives CASRTGTSRYNEQFF.